The clone carrying this TCR beta chain came up a few times. Its antigen is not known. The sample belongs to a study of T cell repertoires in cytomegalovirus infection. Across the study: Through public TCR beta signatures, both CMV infection and matching HLA type were indicated. The study, taken as a whole, reports: The cumulative frequency of public TCR beta families distinguished individuals who carried CMV together with the relevant HLA. Dominating the ex vivo response were TCR beta clonotypes that were CMV-specific and HLA-C-restricted.

The CDR3 spans 15 residues. Germline V gene sequence: CDR1 MRHNA, CDR2 SNTAGT. Trimming took 11 bases from V and 6 from J, leaving 23 bases between them. From the reads, TCRdb called clonotypes with MiXCR, one entry per CDR3 protein. The sample lists around 120,000 distinct CDR3 sequences; more than 20% were seen once. This clonotype was obtained from a human donor in good health (CMV status not recorded). Some clones in this sample may be carry-over from other donors' samples. The sample consisted of PBMCs, sequenced either directly or after in vitro stimulation (not recorded which). This chain joins TRBV6-4 and TRBJ2-1; D is uncertain. In nucleotides, the CDR3 is TGTGCCGGAACGTCTAGTGGGTCATATACCAATGAGCAGTTCTTC. It yields the protein CAGTSSGSYTNEQFF.